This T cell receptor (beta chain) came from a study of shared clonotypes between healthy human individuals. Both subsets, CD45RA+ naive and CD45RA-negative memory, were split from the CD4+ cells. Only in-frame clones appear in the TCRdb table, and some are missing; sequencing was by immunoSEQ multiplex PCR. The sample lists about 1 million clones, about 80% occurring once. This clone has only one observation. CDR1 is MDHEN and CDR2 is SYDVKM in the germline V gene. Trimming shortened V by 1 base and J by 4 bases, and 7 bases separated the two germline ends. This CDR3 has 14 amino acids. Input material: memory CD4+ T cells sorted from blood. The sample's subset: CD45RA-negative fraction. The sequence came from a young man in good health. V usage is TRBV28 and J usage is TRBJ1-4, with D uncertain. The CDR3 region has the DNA TGTGCCAGCAGTTTATCGAGTCATAATGAAAAACTGTTTTTT. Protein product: CASSLSSHNEKLFF.